This T cell receptor (beta chain) was obtained from a study of CD8+CD57+ T cells in acquired aplastic anemia. Points from the study as a whole: Patients and controls turned out to have twenty-nine CD8+ CDR3 sequences in common.

Patients sequenced had flow cytometry evidence of CD8+CD57+ cell expansion. Concerning this clonotype itself: Its cognate antigen is unknown.

V lost 6 bases and J 5 bases, leaving 15 bases between the germline ends. This CDR3 is built from 14 residues. The germline V gene has CDR1 LNHNV and CDR2 YYDKDF (reference sequence). Genomic DNA acted as the template from which TCR beta VDJ combination and CDR3 sequence profiling were carried out. TCRdb used MiXCR to reprocess the reads, holding one entry per CDR3 protein. Among 200,000 to 250,000 distinct CDR3 sequences listed, roughly 60% were seen once. This chain links TRBV15 with TRBJ2-3; TRBD2 is a possible D gene (6 bases). This TCR came from a human donor with aplastic anemia. The sample was sorted CD4+, CD8+, or CD8+CD57+ T cells (not recorded which) from PBMCs. This CDR3 reads CATRGGGVEDTQYF. The CDR3 nucleotides are TGTGCCACCAGAGGAGGAGGGGTAGAAGATACGCAGTATTTT.